The 21 T cell receptor beta chains below were found in one sample sequenced in a study of blood T cell repertoires in COVID-19. Here immunoSEQ multiplex PCR was the method, and the copy in TCRdb shows in-frame clones only, minus some. The sample lists around 400,000 clones; about 90% were seen once. Specimen: peripheral blood. The receptors were sampled from a woman aged 55-70 years with COVID-19, enrolled during active disease.

The gene calls are TRBV19 and TRBJ1-3; D uncertain. This CDR3 has 14 residues. The V and J ends lost 7 bases and 2 bases respectively, with 12 bases between them. CDR1 and CDR2 from the germline V gene are LNHDA and SQIVND (reference sequence). The CDR3 is CASTEGGPGNTIYF. CDR3 in DNA: TGTGCCAGTACGGAGGGAGGGCCTGGAAACACCATATATTTT.

The chain carries TRBV9 and TRBJ2-7, with TRBD1 identical over 8 bases. The CDR3 spans 14 residues. Germline CDR1 reads SGDLS; CDR2 reads YYNGEE. With V trimmed by 3 bases and J by 7 bases, 9 bases remained unmatched. The CDR3 loop reads CASSESGGLEEQYF. The CDR3 DNA follows: TGTGCCAGCAGCGAGTCAGGGGGCCTGGAGGAGCAGTACTTC.

This clone is a singleton in its sample. Here the CDR3 reads CASSLEETVNSPLHF. The CDR3 DNA follows: TGTGCCAGCAGCTTAGAAGAGACAGTTAATTCACCCCTCCACTTT. This chain connects TRBV7-9 to TRBJ1-6, with D perhaps matching TRBD1 (5 bases). V shed 1 base and J shed 6 bases, with 10 bases lying between them. Germline lookup yields CDR1 SEHNR and CDR2 FQNEAQ (reference sequence). This CDR3 has 15 amino acids.

V and J are TRBV28 and TRBJ2-3, with D perhaps TRBD2 (5 bases). The CDR3 is 16 amino acids. Germline values: CDR1 MDHEN, CDR2 SYDVKM. The V end lost 8 bases, the J end lost 6 bases, and 24 bases lay between the germline ends. In DNA form, the CDR3 reads TGTGCCAGCGCATCACCCGGGCTAGCTCAAACGGATACGCAGTATTTT. Its translation is CASASPGLAQTDTQYF. Full variable domain (outside the CDR3, taken from reference TRBV28 and TRBJ2-3): DVKVTQSSRYLVKRTGEKVFLECVQDMDHENMFWYRQDPGLGLRLIYFSYDVKMKEKGDIPEGYSVSREKKERFSLILESASTNQTSMYLCASASPGLAQTDTQYFGPGTRLTVL.

The V call is TRBV11-1, the J call TRBJ2-2, with TRBD2 matching 8 bases. The ends lost 1 base at V and 4 bases at J; junction bases unmatched: 2. The CDR3 is made up of 15 amino acids. Germline V lookup: CDR1 SGHAT, CDR2 FQDESV (reference sequence). CDR3 sequence: CASSLVRGGTGELFF. The CDR3 DNA sequence: TGTGCCAGCAGCTTAGTACGGGGGGGCACCGGGGAGCTGTTTTTT.

This clone has at least ten counts. V and J are TRBV6-6 and TRBJ1-1, with D tentatively TRBD1 (5 bases). Deletions cut 8 bases from V and 5 bases from J, with 18 bases between. CDR3 length: 14 residues. Germline values: CDR1 MNHNY, CDR2 SVGAGI (reference sequence). CDR3 nucleotide sequence: TGTGCCAGCTGGATGCAGGGAAAGGCAACTGAAGCTTTCTTT. Amino acids: CASWMQGKATEAFF.

The rearrangement joins TRBV5-1 to TRBJ1-2; 7 positions agree with TRBD1. In germline, CDR1 is SGHRS, CDR2 YFSETQ. J lost 3 bases, V lost 0 bases, and 11 bases had no gene match. This CDR3 is built from 17 residues. CDR3: CASSLVVGAGGDYGYTF. The DNA for the CDR3 is TGCGCCAGCAGCTTGGTGGTTGGGGCAGGGGGAGACTATGGCTACACCTTC.

The chain combines TRBV6-6 with TRBJ2-5; the match to TRBD2 covers 9 bases. The CDR3 runs 13 residues. The junction had 6 bases not matched to a gene; V was cut back by 8 bases and J by 5 bases. Germline V lookup: CDR1 MNHNY, CDR2 SVGAGI (reference sequence). The CDR3 sequence: CASAGGARETQYF. The CDR3 nucleotides are TGTGCCAGCGCGGGGGGGGCGCGGGAGACCCAGTACTTC.

The chain links TRBV5-4 to TRBJ1-3; 9 positions agree with TRBD1. Unmatched junction bases numbered 2, after V lost 1 base and J lost 0 bases. This CDR3 contains 16 residues. Germline V gene sequence: CDR1 SGHNT, CDR2 YYREEE (reference sequence). CDR3 protein: CASSLPTGGSGNTIYF. Here the CDR3 DNA reads TGTGCCAGCAGCTTGCCGACAGGGGGCTCTGGAAACACCATATATTTT.

This clone is a singleton in its sample. The CDR3 loop is CASSFDSSTNYGYTF. As DNA, the CDR3 is TGTGCCAGCAGTTTTGACAGTAGCACTAACTATGGCTACACCTTC. The J gene is TRBJ1-2, the V gene TRBV6-5; D may be TRBD1 (5 bases). CDR3 size: 15 residues. Germline assignment: CDR1 MNHEY and CDR2 SVGAGI. The V end lost 4 bases, the J end lost 0 bases, and 12 bases lay between the germline ends.

The V call is TRBV6-1, the J call TRBJ2-3; 9 bases line up with TRBD2. The germline gives CDR1 MNHNS, CDR2 SASEGT. This CDR3 contains 17 residues. J was trimmed by 6 bases and V by 2 bases; bases with no gene match: 12. The CDR3 is CASSEQHSGGPGDTQYF. Here the CDR3 DNA reads TGTGCCAGCAGTGAACAGCATAGCGGGGGACCCGGGGATACGCAGTATTTT.

This clone has only one observation. V and J are TRBV5-1 and TRBJ2-1, with 8 bases fitting TRBD2. V trimming: 4 bases; J trimming: 0 bases; junction bases outside the gene matches: 6. The CDR3 is made up of 16 amino acids. CDR1 and CDR2 from the germline V gene are SGHRS and YFSETQ. The CDR3 is CASSPTGGNSYNEQFF. CDR3 bases: TGCGCCAGCAGCCCGACGGGGGGGAACTCCTACAATGAGCAGTTCTTC.

The gene calls are TRBV7-8 and TRBJ1-1; D possibly corresponds to TRBD1 (5 bases). CDR1 and CDR2 (germline): SGHVS, FQNEAQ. Trimming stripped 4 bases from V and 0 bases from J, with 18 bases between. The CDR3 is 17 residues long. The CDR3 DNA follows: TGTGCCAGCAGCTCCTGGGGGGACCCGGGAATGAACACTGAAGCTTTCTTT. Its protein product is CASSSWGDPGMNTEAFF. Looking up the rest from reference TRBV7-8 and TRBJ1-1 gives the full variable domain: GAGVSQSPRYKVAKRGQDVALRCDPISGHVSLFWYQQALGQGPEFLTYFQNEAQLDKSGLPSDRFFAERPEGSVSTLKIQRTQQEDSAVYLCASSSWGDPGMNTEAFFGQGTRLTVV.

The sample holds one count of this clone. The chain employs TRBV9 and TRBJ1-6; unclear D gene. CDR1 and CDR2 from the germline V gene are SGDLS and YYNGEE. V lost 3 bases and J 7 bases, leaving 5 bases between the germline ends. The CDR3 extends over 12 amino acids. The CDR3 coding sequence is TGTGCCAGCAGCGCAGGAAATTCACCCCTCCACTTT. It is translated as CASSAGNSPLHF. The whole variable domain, remainder taken from reference TRBV9 and TRBJ1-6, is DSGVTQTPKHLITATGQRVTLRCSPRSGDLSVYWYQQSLDQGLQFLIQYYNGEERAKGNILERFSAQQFPDLHSELNLSSLELGDSALYFCASSAGNSPLHFGNGTRLTVT.

The V and J genes are TRBV10-3 and TRBJ1-2, with TRBD1 as a possible D gene (6 bases). Germline CDR1 and CDR2: ENHRY and SYGVKD. With 3 bases removed from V and 0 bases from J, the gap between germline ends came to 8 bases. The length of the CDR3 is 14 residues. The CDR3 loop reads CAISDRGSNYGYTF. The DNA of the CDR3 is TGTGCCATCAGTGACAGGGGCTCTAACTATGGCTACACCTTC.

The rearrangement uses TRBV2 and TRBJ1-3, with 8 bases lining up with TRBD1. The CDR3 has 15 residues. After removal of 6 bases from V and 6 bases from J, the junction contained 10 bases not matched to a gene. Germline V gene sequence: CDR1 SNHLY, CDR2 FYNNEI. DNA for the CDR3: TGTGCCAGCAGCGACATTACAGGGGGTTCAAACACCATATATTTT. As protein: CASSDITGGSNTIYF.

The J gene is TRBJ2-7, the V gene TRBV5-1; D might be TRBD1 (6 bases). The CDR3 spans 18 residues. The ends were cut back, 3 bases at V and 3 bases at J, with 25 bases in the middle. Germline V gene data show CDR1 as SGHRS and CDR2 as YFSETQ. The CDR3 sequence is CASSSKTGRRTGVYEQYF. The DNA for the CDR3 is TGCGCCAGCAGCTCCAAAACAGGGCGGAGAACCGGCGTCTACGAGCAGTACTTC. The full variable domain, in which reference TRBV5-1 and TRBJ2-7 provide the parts outside the CDR3, is KAGVTQTPRYLIKTRGQQVTLSCSPISGHRSVSWYQQTPGQGLQFLFEYFSETQRNKGNFPGRFSGRQFSNSRSEMNVSTLELGDSALYLCASSSKTGRRTGVYEQYFGPGTRLTVT.

This chain connects TRBV6-5 to TRBJ1-3; D ambiguous. This CDR3 spans 16 amino acids. With 4 bases removed from V and 2 bases from J, the gap between germline ends came to 15 bases. Germline V gene lookup returns CDR1 MNHEY and CDR2 SVGAGI. The CDR3 DNA reads as TGTGCCAGCAGTTTAAACCTCTTAGCGGCTGGAAACACCATATATTTT. Encoded protein: CASSLNLLAAGNTIYF.

The chain has TRBV6-2 or TRBV6-3 and TRBJ2-3; 7 bases are a match to TRBD2. Germline assignment: CDR1 MNHEY and CDR2 SVGEGT. The ends lost 2 bases at V and 8 bases at J; junction bases unmatched: 10. This CDR3 is built from 15 residues. CDR3 bases: TGTGCCAGCAGTTACGCGGGACTATTTATAGTTACGCAGTATTTT. Translating gives CASSYAGLFIVTQYF.

This clone was found a few times. V is TRBV27 and J is TRBJ2-3; the match to TRBD2 covers 7 bases. Germline CDR1 and CDR2: MNHEY and SMNVEV (reference sequence). Trimming removed 4 bases from V and 0 bases from J; junction bases left unmatched: 4. The CDR3 sequence is 15 residues long. The DNA of the CDR3 is TGTGCCAGCAGTTCCCGGGACTACAGCACAGATACGCAGTATTTT. It specifies CASSSRDYSTDTQYF.

As for this clone: Within the sample, other DNA sequences also encode this same CDR3. The CDR3 is CASSVGGGQETQYF. The CDR3 DNA sequence: TGTGCCAGCAGCGTAGGGGGGGGCCAAGAGACCCAGTACTTC. The chain uses TRBV9 and TRBJ2-5; 7 nucleotides match TRBD2. From germline, CDR1 is SGDLS and CDR2 YYNGEE. The V segment lost 0 bases and the J segment 1 base; nucleotides outside the gene matches: 0. This CDR3 has 14 amino acids. Full variable domain (rest looked up from reference TRBV9 and TRBJ2-5): DSGVTQTPKHLITATGQRVTLRCSPRSGDLSVYWYQQSLDQGLQFLIQYYNGEERAKGNILERFSAQQFPDLHSELNLSSLELGDSALYFCASSVGGGQETQYFGPGTRLLVL.